A single sample is the source of the 31 T cell receptor beta chains below, sequenced in a study of blood T cell repertoires in COVID-19. Generated by immunoSEQ multiplex PCR, the TCRdb table keeps only in-frame clones and is missing some. Among some 300,000 clones listed, more than 70% were seen once. The sequenced sample was peripheral blood. All receptors come from a woman under 40 who had recovered from COVID-19.

The chain employs TRBV2 and TRBJ2-1; the D gene is possibly TRBD2 (6 bases). CDR1 and CDR2 from the germline V gene are SNHLY and FYNNEI. Trimming shortened V by 6 bases and J by 3 bases, and 12 bases separated the two germline ends. This CDR3 region has 14 residues. CDR3 amino acids: CASSPGLIYNEQFF. CDR3 nucleotides: TGTGCCAGCAGCCCGGGACTTATCTACAATGAGCAGTTCTTC. The whole variable domain, filled in from reference TRBV2 and TRBJ2-1, reads EPEVTQTPSHQVTQMGQEVILRCVPISNHLYFYWYRQILGQKVEFLVSFYNNEISEKSEIFDDQFSVERPDGSNFTLKIRSTKLEDSAMYFCASSPGLIYNEQFFGPGTRLTVL.

J is TRBJ2-7 and V is TRBV18; TRBD1 matches 9 bases. This CDR3 spans 14 amino acids. Germline V gene data show CDR1 as KGHSH and CDR2 as LQKENI. Unmatched junction bases numbered 5, after V lost 5 bases and J lost 3 bases. CDR3 nucleotide sequence: TGTGCCAGCTCAGCCGGGACAGGGAACTACGAGCAGTACTTC. Amino acid sequence: CASSAGTGNYEQYF.

J is TRBJ1-4 and V is TRBV19; D is perhaps TRBD1 (5 bases). Trimming took off 7 bases at V and 2 bases at J, with 8 bases between the two ends. Germline V gene data show CDR1 as LNHDA and CDR2 as SQIVND (reference sequence). The CDR3 runs 13 residues. For the CDR3, the DNA is TGTGCCAGTAATCGGGGGACTAATGAAAAACTGTTTTTT. Translated: CASNRGTNEKLFF. The full variable domain, completed using reference TRBV19 and TRBJ1-4, is DGGITQSPKYLFRKEGQNVTLSCEQNLNHDAMYWYRQDPGQGLRLIYYSQIVNDFQKGDIAEGYSVSREKKESFPLTVTSAQKNPTAFYLCASNRGTNEKLFFGSGTQLSVL.

As to this clone: At one end the junction does not follow the germline gene, possibly because of a read error. V is TRBV28 and J is TRBJ1-1; unclear D gene. The CDR3 is made up of 12 amino acids. Per the germline V gene, CDR1 is MDHEN and CDR2 is SYDVKM. Here the CDR3 DNA reads TGTGCCAGCAGCTTATCGGCGGTCGGGGCTTTCTTT. Amino acid sequence: CASSLSAVGAFF.

The chain recombines TRBV4-3 with TRBJ1-2; 8 bases align to TRBD1. V gave up 3 bases and J gave up 10 bases; unmatched junction bases: 4. The CDR3 runs 12 residues. Germline V gene data show CDR1 as LGHNA and CDR2 as YSLEER. DNA for the CDR3: TGCGCCAGCAGCCAGACAGGGGTAGACTACACCTTC. The encoded protein is CASSQTGVDYTF.

The rearrangement links TRBV28 to TRBJ1-1, with no clear D. This CDR3 is built from 13 residues. The V gene lost 8 bases and the J gene lost 1 base, with 11 bases spanning the gap. The germline gives CDR1 MDHEN, CDR2 SYDVKM. CDR3 bases: TGTGCCAGCGCCCCCCCAGGGAACACTGAAGCTTTCTTT. Its protein product is CASAPPGNTEAFF.

The chain carries TRBV27 and TRBJ2-7; 7 nucleotides match TRBD2. The junction had 11 bases not matched to a gene; V was cut back by 5 bases and J by 7 bases. This CDR3 region has 14 residues. Germline assignment: CDR1 MNHEY and CDR2 SMNVEV (reference sequence). CDR3 coding DNA: TGTGCCAGCAGTATGGCGGGAGAGCTAGGGGAGCAGTACTTC. Protein sequence: CASSMAGELGEQYF.

The chain links TRBV5-1 to TRBJ2-7, with a possible D match to TRBD1 (5 bases). Germline CDR1 reads SGHRS; CDR2 reads YFSETQ. This CDR3 has 14 residues. With 1 base removed from V and 4 bases from J, the gap between germline ends came to 12 bases. This chain's CDR3 is CASSLRDSLYEQYF. The DNA of the CDR3 is TGCGCCAGCAGCTTGAGAGACAGCCTATACGAGCAGTACTTC. Filled out from reference TRBV5-1 and TRBJ2-7, the complete variable domain reads KAGVTQTPRYLIKTRGQQVTLSCSPISGHRSVSWYQQTPGQGLQFLFEYFSETQRNKGNFPGRFSGRQFSNSRSEMNVSTLELGDSALYLCASSLRDSLYEQYFGPGTRLTVT.

V and J are TRBV29-1 and TRBJ2-1; D not certain. Trimming cost V 0 bases and J 14 bases, with 17 bases left between them. The germline V gene encodes CDR1 SQVTM and CDR2 ANQGSEA. This CDR3 comprises 13 residues. This chain's CDR3 is CSVEDLAETREFF. DNA for the CDR3: TGCAGCGTTGAAGATCTTGCGGAGACTCGGGAGTTCTTC.

The chain has TRBV2 and TRBJ1-2, with 8 nucleotides matching TRBD1. V gave up 8 bases and J gave up 5 bases; unmatched junction bases: 10. CDR1 is SNHLY and CDR2 is FYNNEI in the germline V gene. The CDR3 runs to 14 residues. Written as DNA, the CDR3 is TGTGCCAGCCAGCCGGAACAGGGGGAATATGGCTACACCTTC. Translation: CASQPEQGEYGYTF.

This clone was counted once. The chain employs TRBV27 and TRBJ2-2; 7 nucleotides align to TRBD2. Germline assignment: CDR1 MNHEY and CDR2 SMNVEV (reference sequence). The CDR3 runs 14 residues. Trimming at V came to 10 bases and at J to 4 bases, leaving 9 bases not matched to a gene. The CDR3 sequence: CATRAGASTGELFF. The CDR3 bases are TGTGCCACCCGCGCGGGAGCAAGCACCGGGGAGCTGTTTTTT.

This sequence joins TRBV3-1 (or the pseudogene TRBV3-2) and TRBJ2-7; D perhaps matches TRBD2 (5 bases). From germline, CDR1 is LGHDT and CDR2 YNNKEL (reference sequence). Trimming left V 2 bases short and J 5 bases short, with 13 bases between. The CDR3 extends over 14 amino acids. CDR3: CASSQYRTGHEQYF. CDR3 bases: TGTGCCAGCAGCCAATACCGGACTGGCCACGAGCAGTACTTC.

This sequence joins TRBV5-4 and TRBJ2-6; TRBD1 is a possible D gene (5 bases). CDR3 length: 17 amino acids. The germline gives CDR1 SGHNT, CDR2 YYREEE (reference sequence). Trimming shortened V by 4 bases and J by 0 bases, and 14 bases separated the two germline ends. CDR3 coding DNA: TGTGCCAGCAGCATGACAGCCGCCAGCTCTGGGGCCAACGTCCTGACTTTC. Translating gives CASSMTAASSGANVLTF.

This clone was seen only a few times. The chain is built from TRBV28 and TRBJ1-5; D is undetermined. The CDR3 covers 13 residues. Germline V gene data show CDR1 as MDHEN and CDR2 as SYDVKM. Trimming took 3 bases from V and 2 from J, leaving 5 bases between them. The CDR3 here is CASSFYRNQPQHF. CDR3 in DNA: TGTGCCAGCAGTTTTTATCGCAATCAGCCCCAGCATTTT.

The chain uses TRBV7-9 and TRBJ1-2; TRBD1 matches 7 bases. This CDR3 has 15 amino acids. The germline CDR1 and CDR2 sequences are SEHNR and FQNEAQ (reference sequence). V was clipped by 4 bases and J by 2 bases; unmatched bases: 7. CDR3 coding DNA: TGTGCCAGCAGCTCAACCGGGACAGAAAACTATGGCTACACCTTC. As protein: CASSSTGTENYGYTF.

The CDR3 loop reads CASSPARTEIEAFF. The CDR3, as DNA: TGTGCCAGCAGCCCCGCCCGGACAGAGATTGAAGCTTTCTTT. The J gene is TRBJ1-1, the V gene TRBV7-2, with a tentative D call TRBD1 (6 bases). Trimming removed 5 bases from V and 7 bases from J, with 17 bases in between. The germline V gene has CDR1 SGHTA and CDR2 FQGNSA. CDR3 length: 14 residues.

The J gene is TRBJ1-2, the V gene TRBV20-1, with D tentatively TRBD1 (6 bases). The CDR3 covers 10 residues. Looked up from germline, CDR1 is DFQATT and CDR2 is SNEGSKA (reference sequence). The V end was cut by 5 bases, the J end by 7 bases, with 8 bases between. CDR3 sequence reads: CSAYRAGYTF. The DNA of the CDR3 is TGCAGTGCTTACAGGGCTGGCTACACCTTC.

This clone has just one count. The chain is built from TRBV6-5 and TRBJ2-5, with 9 bases that match TRBD1. CDR3 length equals 13 residues. In germline, CDR1 is MNHEY, CDR2 SVGAGI. Germline trimming cut 5 bases from V and 5 bases from J; bases unmatched to any gene: 3. The CDR3 reads CASSKTGGETQYF. The CDR3 DNA follows: TGTGCCAGCAGTAAGACAGGGGGGGAGACCCAGTACTTC.

The V gene is TRBV27, the J gene TRBJ1-1; a possible D gene is TRBD1 (6 bases). V was cut by 5 bases and J by 4 bases, with 14 bases left in between. The CDR3 covers 14 residues. Germline assignment: CDR1 MNHEY and CDR2 SMNVEV (reference sequence). The CDR3 nucleotides read TGTGCCAGCAGTCCGCAGGGGTTGGGCACTGAAGCTTTCTTT. The encoded protein is CASSPQGLGTEAFF.

This clone was counted once. This chain's CDR3 is CASSQVIRRGDLFETQYF. Here the CDR3 DNA reads TGTGCCAGCAGCCAAGTGATACGCCGGGGAGACCTTTTCGAGACCCAGTACTTC. This chain links TRBV3-1 (or the pseudogene TRBV3-2) with TRBJ2-5, with D possibly matching TRBD2 (5 bases). There are 18 residues in the CDR3. V lost 1 base and J lost 5, with 23 bases in between. Per germline, CDR1 LGHDT and CDR2 YNNKEL (reference sequence).

This chain links TRBV9 with TRBJ2-3; D remains ambiguous. CDR3 length equals 15 residues. Germline CDR1 is SGDLS and CDR2 is YYNGEE. Trimming pared 1 base from V and 0 bases from J, leaving 9 bases between. CDR3 in amino acids: CASSVMSESTDTQYF. Here the CDR3 DNA reads TGTGCCAGCAGCGTAATGTCGGAGAGCACAGATACGCAGTATTTT.

The chain combines TRBV11-2 with TRBJ2-1; 8 bases fit TRBD2. The junction had 5 bases not matched to a gene; V was cut back by 7 bases and J by 0 bases. In germline, CDR1 is SGHAT, CDR2 FQNNGV. The CDR3 runs to 15 residues. CDR3 in amino acids: CASTLSGASYNEQFF. The CDR3 DNA is TGTGCCAGCACCCTTAGCGGGGCCTCCTACAATGAGCAGTTCTTC.

The chain joins TRBV5-1 to TRBJ2-5; D unclear. The germline V gene has CDR1 SGHRS and CDR2 YFSETQ. The CDR3 is 14 amino acids. V dropped 4 bases and J dropped 2 bases, with 12 bases sitting between them. The CDR3 sequence is CASSPLTNQETQYF. For the CDR3, the DNA is TGCGCCAGCAGCCCGTTGACAAATCAAGAGACCCAGTACTTC.

This clone came up once. The chain has TRBV29-1 and TRBJ2-5; D may be TRBD1 (6 bases). Germline V gene lookup returns CDR1 SQVTM and CDR2 ANQGSEA. V was clipped by 1 base and J by 1 base, with 10 bases between them. CDR3 size: 14 residues. In nucleotides, the CDR3 is TGCAGCGTTGAAGGGAGAGGGGGCCAAGAGACCCAGTACTTC. Protein product: CSVEGRGGQETQYF. Complete variable domain (other parts from reference TRBV29-1 and TRBJ2-5): SAVISQKPSRDICQRGTSLTIQCQVDSQVTMMFWYRQQPGQSLTLIATANQGSEATYESGFVIDKFPISRPNLTFSTLTVSNMSPEDSSIYLCSVEGRGGQETQYFGPGTRLLVL.

This chain connects TRBV19 to TRBJ2-5, with 8 bases fitting TRBD1. Germline CDR1 is LNHDA and CDR2 is SQIVND (reference sequence). This CDR3 region has 14 residues. The V segment lost 10 bases and the J segment 5 bases; nucleotides outside the gene matches: 12. As DNA, the CDR3 is TGTGCCACCACTCCGGACAGGGCGGGGGAGACCCAGTACTTC. This codes for CATTPDRAGETQYF.

This chain links TRBV7-3 with TRBJ2-1; TRBD2 matches at 8 bases. The CDR3 has 16 amino acids. Germline-derived CDR1 and CDR2 are SGHTA and FQGTGA. The V gene end was trimmed by 5 bases and the J gene end by 0 bases; junction bases not matched to a gene: 6. The chain's CDR3 is CASSPGGTSSYNEQFF. The CDR3 DNA sequence: TGTGCCAGCAGCCCCGGGGGGACTAGCTCCTACAATGAGCAGTTCTTC.

V is TRBV29-1 and J is TRBJ1-5; D unclear. Between the trimmed V and J ends, which lost 6 bases and 5 bases, there was a span of 11 bases. The CDR3 length is 12 residues. Germline CDR1 SQVTM, CDR2 ANQGSEA. In DNA form, the CDR3 reads TGCAGCGTGTCGTGGGGAGATCAGCCCCAGCATTTT. Protein sequence: CSVSWGDQPQHF.

The J gene is TRBJ2-7, the V gene TRBV20-1; D is undetermined. Germline V gives CDR1 DFQATT, CDR2 SNEGSKA (reference sequence). Trimming took 1 base from V and 5 from J, leaving 6 bases between them. The CDR3 contains 11 residues. CDR3 loop: CSARGRDEQYF. The CDR3 DNA is TGCAGTGCTAGAGGCCGGGACGAGCAGTACTTC.

This clone showed up just once. V usage is TRBV24-1 and J usage is TRBJ2-3; 11 nucleotides line up with TRBD2. The CDR3 totals 18 residues. After removal of 4 bases from V and 2 bases from J, the junction contained 10 bases not matched to a gene. Looked up from germline, CDR1 is KGHDR and CDR2 is SFDVKD. In DNA form, the CDR3 reads TGTGCCACCAGTGACCCCACCCTAGCGGGGGGACTCACAGATACGCAGTATTTT. Protein product: CATSDPTLAGGLTDTQYF.

The chain recombines TRBV4-1 with TRBJ2-3; D is unclear. Germline V gives CDR1 MGHRA, CDR2 YSYEKL. This CDR3 contains 12 residues. V lost 4 bases and J 3 bases, leaving 5 bases between the germline ends. The CDR3 loop reads CASSRNTDTQYF. In nucleotides, the CDR3 is TGCGCCAGCAGCCGTAATACAGATACGCAGTATTTT.

The chain uses TRBV5-1 and TRBJ1-5; D is undetermined. V lost 4 bases to trimming and J lost 7 bases, with 18 bases between them. The CDR3 spans 15 residues. Germline lookup yields CDR1 SGHRS and CDR2 YFSETQ. The CDR3 nucleotides are TGCGCCAGCAGCCCGAGCAGCGGGGTCGGACAGCCCCAGCATTTT. It specifies CASSPSSGVGQPQHF.